What follows are 13 T cell receptor beta chains derived from one specimen sequenced in a study of T cells in Graves' hyperthyroidism and ophthalmopathy. RNA transcripts gave rise to amplified TCR beta CDR3 regions. TCR CDR3 underwent first-round RT-PCR with the HTBI primer set. TCRdb itself ran the multiplex PCR reads through MiXCR, one entry per CDR3 protein. The sample holds roughly 700,000 distinct CDR3 sequences, 15% to 20% seen once. The sequenced sample was blood. These receptors were taken from a man aged 45 to 65 with Graves' hyperthyroidism.

The chain has TRBV28 and TRBJ1-4, with D unclear. From germline, CDR1 is MDHEN and CDR2 SYDVKM. There are 14 residues in the CDR3. Trimming left V 7 bases short and J 11 bases short, with 20 bases between. The CDR3 region has the DNA TGTGCCAGCACCTATACTGCGGAGGGAGACAAACTGTTTTTT. This encodes CASTYTAEGDKLFF.

J is TRBJ1-2 and V is TRBV11-2, with 9 positions matching TRBD1. Per germline, CDR1 SGHAT and CDR2 FQNNGV. CDR3 length: 15 residues. The junction had 7 bases not matched to a gene; V was cut back by 5 bases and J by 3 bases. The DNA of the CDR3 is TGTGCCAGCAGCCCCACAGGGGGCGGTCACTATGGCTACACCTTC. It translates to CASSPTGGGHYGYTF.

The chain couples TRBV6-2 or TRBV6-3 to TRBJ1-4; D unresolved. With 7 bases removed from V and 8 bases from J, the gap between germline ends came to 17 bases. The CDR3 totals 14 residues. Per the germline V gene, CDR1 is MNHEY and CDR2 is SVGEGT. CDR3 protein: CASTSPEGGEKLFF. DNA for the CDR3: TGTGCCAGCACCTCTCCGGAGGGAGGCGAAAAACTGTTTTTT.

In this sample, this clonotype turned up many times. The V gene is TRBV28, the J gene TRBJ2-1; D call uncertain. The CDR3 has 12 amino acids. V was shortened by 6 bases and J by 5 bases, with 8 bases between the two germline ends. CDR1 MDHEN and CDR2 SYDVKM come from the germline V gene. DNA for the CDR3: TGTGCCAGCAGACAACTTCACAATGAGCAGTTCTTC. Protein product: CASRQLHNEQFF. The variable domain in full, completed from reference TRBV28 and TRBJ2-1, reads DVKVTQSSRYLVKRTGEKVFLECVQDMDHENMFWYRQDPGLGLRLIYFSYDVKMKEKGDIPEGYSVSREKKERFSLILESASTNQTSMYLCASRQLHNEQFFGPGTRLTVL.

The sample holds a few counts of this clonotype. The chain carries TRBV11-2 and TRBJ1-3; 8 bases fit TRBD1. After removal of 5 bases from V and 3 bases from J, the junction contained 9 bases not matched to a gene. Germline values: CDR1 SGHAT, CDR2 FQNNGV. This CDR3 is built from 16 residues. CDR3 sequence: CASSPRTGILGNTIYF. The CDR3 DNA reads as TGTGCCAGCAGCCCTCGGACAGGGATTCTTGGAAACACCATATATTTT.

This clonotype was detected only a few times. The rearrangement links TRBV20-1 to TRBJ2-2; D call uncertain. The V end lost 0 bases, the J end lost 4 bases, and 15 bases lay between the germline ends. The CDR3 consists of 16 residues. Germline V CDR1 and CDR2: DFQATT, SNEGSKA (reference sequence). CDR3 nucleotides: TGCAGTGCTAGAGATCTAATGGGTCATCCCACCGGGGAGCTGTTTTTT. It encodes CSARDLMGHPTGELFF.

This clonotype was observed a handful of times. The rearrangement joins TRBV20-1 to TRBJ2-7, with TRBD2 matching 8 bases. Germline V gene sequence: CDR1 DFQATT, CDR2 SNEGSKA (reference sequence). The CDR3 contains 15 residues. V was pared by 5 bases and J by 4 bases, with 13 bases of the junction left unmatched. The CDR3 is CSAPFGGAGVYEQYF. Here the CDR3 DNA reads TGCAGTGCTCCCTTCGGGGGAGCGGGAGTTTACGAGCAGTACTTC.

The rearrangement links TRBV27 to TRBJ2-2; tentative D call: TRBD2 (6 bases). The CDR3 covers 14 residues. Germline-derived CDR1 and CDR2 are MNHEY and SMNVEV (reference sequence). Trimming cost V 3 bases and J 4 bases, with 9 bases left between them. CDR3 bases: TGTGCCAGCAGTTTTCAGGGAGGCACCGGGGAGCTGTTTTTT. This translates into CASSFQGGTGELFF.

At least ten counts were recorded for this clonotype. V and J are TRBV11-2 and TRBJ1-1, with D possibly matching TRBD1 (5 bases). CDR3 length: 12 amino acids. The germline gives CDR1 SGHAT, CDR2 FQNNGV. Trimming pared 8 bases from V and 6 bases from J, leaving 13 bases between. As DNA, the CDR3 is TGTGCCAGCCGTCGGACAAACCCTGAAGCTTTCTTT. Amino acid sequence: CASRRTNPEAFF. Full variable domain (remainder filled in from reference TRBV11-2 and TRBJ1-1): EAGVAQSPRYKIIEKRQSVAFWCNPISGHATLYWYQQILGQGPKLLIQFQNNGVVDDSQLPKDRFSAERLKGVDSTLKIQPAKLEDSAVYLCASRRTNPEAFFGQGTRLTVV.

This clonotype came up many times. The J gene is TRBJ2-7, the V gene TRBV2; 10 nucleotides match TRBD1. Germline CDR1 reads SNHLY; CDR2 reads FYNNEI. The CDR3 length is 15 residues. The V and J ends lost 5 bases and 2 bases, in that order; junction bases with no gene match: 6. DNA of the CDR3: TGTGCCAGCAGTAAGACAGGGGGCCTTCCCTACGAGCAGTACTTC. Protein: CASSKTGGLPYEQYF.

This clonotype was observed at least ten times. This chain uses TRBV3-1 with TRBJ1-1; D not resolved. V was trimmed by 4 bases and J by 7 bases, leaving 10 bases between them. Germline V gives CDR1 LGHDT, CDR2 YNNKEL (reference sequence). This CDR3 has 12 amino acids. For the CDR3, the DNA is TGTGCCAGCAGCCCAGGTTGGAGTGAAGCTTTCTTT. Translated, it gives CASSPGWSEAFF.

The sample holds many counts of this clonotype. The chain employs TRBV7-3 and TRBJ2-1; 9 nucleotides line up with TRBD2. Germline V CDR1 and CDR2: SGHTA, FQGTGA. This CDR3 comprises 17 residues. V was pared by 5 bases and J by 0 bases, with 8 bases of the junction left unmatched. This CDR3 reads CASSPWGLASSYNEQFF. Here the CDR3 DNA reads TGTGCCAGCAGCCCGTGGGGACTAGCCAGCTCCTACAATGAGCAGTTCTTC.

This chain uses TRBV7-9 with TRBJ2-2, with 12 bases that match TRBD2. J was trimmed by 7 bases and V by 5 bases; bases with no gene match: 8. CDR3 length: 16 amino acids. Germline lookup yields CDR1 SEHNR and CDR2 FQNEAQ (reference sequence). CDR3 in amino acids: CASSPRLAGEIGELFF. DNA of the CDR3: TGTGCCAGCAGCCCCCGACTAGCGGGAGAAATCGGGGAGCTGTTTTTT.